This TCR beta chain was identified during a study of cytomegalovirus exposure and HLA in healthy donors. Amplification used 60 Vbeta primers and 13 Jbeta primers. Sequencing was performed with immunoSEQ multiplex PCR; in TCRdb, only in-frame clones are kept and a portion is missing. The sample contains over 100,000 clones, around two thirds of which appear only once. The germline CDR1 and CDR2 sequences are SNHLY and FYNNEI. With 5 bases removed from V and 7 bases from J, the gap between germline ends came to 15 bases. The CDR3 has 14 amino acids. The source is a woman aged 40-49 years in good health and CMV-seronegative. Sequenced: PBMCs. V usage is TRBV2 and J usage is TRBJ1-5; D is possibly TRBD1 (6 bases). As DNA, the CDR3 is TGTGCCAGCAGTTTGACAGGAAGGGAGCAGCCCCAGCATTTT. Protein: CASSLTGREQPQHF.